The 7 T cell receptor beta chains given below trace back to one sample, sequenced in a study of blood T cell repertoires in COVID-19. Data came from immunoSEQ multiplex PCR; TCRdb stores just in-frame clones and leaves some out. The table includes about 72,000 clones, about 90% detected once. The sample taken for sequencing was peripheral blood. The receptors derive from a human donor in a cohort sampled during active COVID-19.

This chain joins TRBV24-1 and TRBJ2-2, with 10 bases that match TRBD1. The CDR3 loop spans 18 amino acids. CDR1 is KGHDR and CDR2 is SFDVKD in the germline V gene. J was trimmed by 7 bases and V by 4 bases; bases with no gene match: 14. The CDR3: CATSDQTGGDVVCGELFF. CDR3 DNA sequence: TGTGCCACCAGTGACCAGACAGGGGGCGATGTGGTCTGCGGGGAGCTGTTTTTT.

This clone was picked up a small number of times. V is TRBV6-2 or TRBV6-3 and J is TRBJ1-5, with 7 bases fitting TRBD1. The V and J ends lost 4 bases and 0 bases, in that order; junction bases with no gene match: 6. This CDR3 has 16 residues. Germline V gene sequence: CDR1 MNHEY, CDR2 SVGEGT. The CDR3 loop is CASSSGQIISNQPQHF. The CDR3 region has the DNA TGTGCCAGCAGTTCGGGACAGATTATTAGCAATCAGCCCCAGCATTTT.

V gene TRBV9 combines with J gene TRBJ2-2, with a tentative D call TRBD2 (5 bases). The CDR3 sequence is 14 residues long. V lost 4 bases and J 6 bases, leaving 13 bases between the germline ends. Per germline, CDR1 SGDLS and CDR2 YYNGEE. CDR3 in DNA: TGTGCCAGCAGCACCGAGGGTAGCCCCGGGGAGCTGTTTTTT. Translated, it gives CASSTEGSPGELFF.

Worth noting for this clone: The sample carries other DNA sequences with the same CDR3. The V call is TRBV18, the J call TRBJ1-1; D unclear. Germline assignment: CDR1 KGHSH and CDR2 LQKENI. This CDR3 has 14 amino acids. V dropped 3 bases and J dropped 1 base, with 9 bases sitting between them. CDR3 coding DNA: TGTGCCAGCTCACCGGGCGCTGGGAACACTGAAGCTTTCTTT. As protein: CASSPGAGNTEAFF.

The V call is TRBV19, the J call TRBJ2-7, with 12 positions matching TRBD2. Germline CDR1 is LNHDA and CDR2 is SQIVND (reference sequence). CDR3 length: 15 amino acids. V lost 6 bases to trimming and J lost 6 bases; unmatched junction nucleotides: 9. The CDR3 is CASRDRLAGAREQYF. The CDR3 coding sequence is TGTGCCAGTAGAGACCGACTAGCGGGAGCGCGCGAGCAGTACTTC.

The chain joins TRBV10-1 to TRBJ2-3; the match to TRBD1 covers 7 bases. The CDR3 sequence is 15 residues long. Germline CDR1 is WNHNN and CDR2 is SYGVQD (reference sequence). After removal of 0 bases from V and 2 bases from J, the junction contained 2 bases not matched to a gene. CDR3 bases: TGCGCCAGCAGTGAGTCCGGGACAGTCACAGATACGCAGTATTTT. This translates into CASSESGTVTDTQYF.

Written as DNA, the CDR3 is TGTGCCACCAGCAGGGAACAGCCCACCTACGAGCAGTACTTC. Protein product: CATSREQPTYEQYF. The chain links TRBV15 to TRBJ2-7; no clear D gene. This CDR3 comprises 14 residues. The V end was cut by 3 bases, the J end by 2 bases, with 11 bases between. CDR1 LNHNV and CDR2 YYDKDF come from the germline V gene (reference sequence).